This T cell receptor (beta chain) was sequenced in a study of early T cells in non-severe SARS-CoV-2 infection. About the research overall: Sequenced material consisted of bulk RNA (from unsorted whole blood), and chains were unpaired. Points from the study as a whole: Private and CD4 specificities were missed by VDJdb matching, skewed to anti-spike CD8.

Tagging with unique molecular identifiers was applied to individual cDNA molecules. TCRdb re-called the 5' RACE reads with MiXCR, one entry per CDR3 protein. The top ten clones hold approximately 3.5% of a sample with 90,000 to 130,000 distinct CDR3 sequences, 10% to 15% of them seen once. On this clonotype: Its specificity is not known.

This CDR3 contains 17 residues. Trimming took 0 bases from V and 0 from J, leaving 15 bases between them. Germline V gene lookup returns CDR1 SGHRS and CDR2 YFSETQ. This rearrangement joins TRBV5-1 to TRBJ1-1, with D possibly being TRBD1 (6 bases). The sequencing used whole blood, collected at baseline. The receptor's source is an adult who was a healthcare worker with PCR-confirmed SARS-CoV-2 infection or an uninfected control (not recorded which). In nucleotides, the CDR3 is TGCGCCAGCAGCTTGGGATGGTCCAGGGGTTTGAACACTGAAGCTTTCTTT. Translated, it gives CASSLGWSRGLNTEAFF.